Sequencing of this TCR beta chain was carried out in a study of blood T cell repertoires in COVID-19. On the study more broadly: COVID-19 samples collected from the United States, Italy and Spain covered acute and convalescent phases. T cells, B-cell-depleted T cells, or PBMCs provided the cDNA or gDNA that served as material.

The germline gives CDR1 SGHDT, CDR2 YYEEEE. The V and J ends lost 0 bases and 8 bases respectively, with 16 bases between them. CDR3 length: 15 residues. Authors' analysis steps: Amplification from reference gene primers served as the basis for estimated nucleated cell counts. Only in-frame clones appear in the TCRdb table, and some are missing; sequencing was by immunoSEQ multiplex PCR. That table gives V, J and clone size, and the DNA gave D and trimming. The repertoire has about 170,000 clones, roughly four fifths of them found once; the top ten carry approximately 7.7%. V is TRBV5-6 and J is TRBJ2-3; D might be TRBD1 (5 bases). The sample was peripheral blood. The sequence was obtained from a man in his forties or fifties who had recovered from COVID-19. Here the CDR3 reads CASSLAGAEVGTQYF. The DNA of the CDR3 is TGTGCCAGCAGCTTGGCTGGGGCAGAGGTGGGTACGCAGTATTTT.